Sequencing of this T cell receptor beta chain was carried out in a study of blood T cell repertoires in COVID-19. About the research overall: From the United States, Italy and Spain came samples of acute and convalescent COVID-19. PBMCs, B-cell-depleted T cells, or T cells provided the cDNA or gDNA that made up the material.

The V gene lost 3 bases and the J gene lost 2 bases, with 11 bases spanning the gap. The CDR3 contains 14 residues. CDR1 KGHSH and CDR2 LQKENI come from the germline V gene. The Seattle patients, enrolled during active infection, were followed longitudinally. This clone occurred once. Original processing methods: Amplification from reference gene primers served as the basis for estimated nucleated cell counts. Clones were sequenced by immunoSEQ multiplex PCR, and TCRdb holds only the in-frame ones, with some missing. The V and J calls and clone size were taken over from that table, and D and trimming were inferred from the DNA. Here the sample spans roughly 230,000 clones, 65% to 90% being singletons.

The source of this sequence is a man aged 50 to 60 with COVID-19, enrolled during active disease. Sequencing input: peripheral blood. The rearrangement joins TRBV18 to TRBJ2-7; D might be TRBD1 (6 bases). CDR3 in DNA: TGTGCCAGCTCACCCAGCACAGGGCCCTACGAGCAGTACTTC. This translates into CASSPSTGPYEQYF.